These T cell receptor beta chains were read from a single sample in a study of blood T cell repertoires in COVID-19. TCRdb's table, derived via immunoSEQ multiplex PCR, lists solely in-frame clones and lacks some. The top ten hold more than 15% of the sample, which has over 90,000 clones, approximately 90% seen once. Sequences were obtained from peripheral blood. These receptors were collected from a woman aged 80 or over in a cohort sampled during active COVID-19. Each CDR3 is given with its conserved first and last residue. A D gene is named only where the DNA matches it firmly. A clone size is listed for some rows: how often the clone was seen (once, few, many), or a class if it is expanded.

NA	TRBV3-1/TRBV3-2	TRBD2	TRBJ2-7	TGTGCCAGCAGCCAAGGAGTCGGGAGGGCCACCGAGCAGTACTTC	CASSQGVGRATEQYF
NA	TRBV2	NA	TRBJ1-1	TGTGCCAGCAGGCCGGGGGGCACTGAAGCTTTCTTT	CASRPGGTEAFF
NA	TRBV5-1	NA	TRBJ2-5	TGCGCCAGCAGGACAGGAAGGGAGACCCAGTACTTC	CASRTGRETQYF
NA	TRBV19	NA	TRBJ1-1	TGTGCCAGCACTACGGTGAGCGGGAGTGAAGCTTTCTTT	CASTTVSGSEAFF
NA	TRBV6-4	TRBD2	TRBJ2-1	TGTGCCAGCAGTGTGAGTAGCGGGAACTACAATGAGCAGTTCTTC	CASSVSSGNYNEQFF
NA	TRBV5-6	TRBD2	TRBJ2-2	TGTGCCAGCAGCCTAGGGACTAGCGGGGGCACCGGGGAGCTGTTTTTT	CASSLGTSGGTGELFF
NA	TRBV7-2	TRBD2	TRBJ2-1	TGTGCCAGCAGCTTAGCGCTGTCTAGCGGGAACAAGCAGTTCTTC	CASSLALSSGNKQFF
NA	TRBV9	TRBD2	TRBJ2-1	TGTGCCAGCAGCGTCAGCGGGGGGGGCTCCTACAATGAGCAGTTCTTC	CASSVSGGGSYNEQFF
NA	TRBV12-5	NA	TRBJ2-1	TGTGCTAGTGGTTTGGGACTCCGCGTATGCTTCTTC	CASGLGLRVCFF
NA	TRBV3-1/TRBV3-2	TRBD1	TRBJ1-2	TGTGCCAGCAGCGAAGGGACAGGGAGAGGGAATGGCTACACCTTC	CASSEGTGRGNGYTF
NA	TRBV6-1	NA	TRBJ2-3	TGTGCCAGCAGTGGGGGGACACCATATCCCACAGATACGCAGTATTTT	CASSGGTPYPTDTQYF
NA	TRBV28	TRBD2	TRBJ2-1	TGTGCCAGCACCGCCTTTAGCGGGAGCTCCTACAATGAGCAGTTCTTC	CASTAFSGSSYNEQFF
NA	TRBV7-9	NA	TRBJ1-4	TGTGCCAGCAGCTCCCAGGGCAACACTAATGAAAAACTGTTTTTT	CASSSQGNTNEKLFF
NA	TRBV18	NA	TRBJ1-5	TGTGCCAGCTCACCCGGACAGAGGGCCAGCAATCAGCCCCAGCATTTT	CASSPGQRASNQPQHF
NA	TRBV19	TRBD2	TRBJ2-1	TGTGCCAGTAGTCCCTCTAGCGGGAGGGCCTCCAATGAGCAGTTCTTC	CASSPSSGRASNEQFF
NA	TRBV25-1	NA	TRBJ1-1	TGTGCCAGCAGTGAAAAGCACCAACGACAGCTTGAAGCTTTCTTT	CASSEKHQRQLEAFF
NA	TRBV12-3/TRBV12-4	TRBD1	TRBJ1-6	TGTGCCAGCAGAGACAGGGAGCTTTCACCCCTCCACTTT	CASRDRELSPLHF
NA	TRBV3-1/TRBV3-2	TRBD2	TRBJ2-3	TGTGCCAGCAGCCCCACTAGCGGGAGAGGTACAGATACGCAGTATTTT	CASSPTSGRGTDTQYF
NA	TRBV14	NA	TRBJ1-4	TGTGCCAGCAGCCTTCGGACAGCATATAATGAAAAACTGTTTTTT	CASSLRTAYNEKLFF
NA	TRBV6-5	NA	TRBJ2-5	TGTGCCAGCAGGAGGGTGGAGACCCAGTACTTC	CASRRVETQYF
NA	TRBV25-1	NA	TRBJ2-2	TGTGCCAGCAGTCCGATAGAGGCCGGGGAGCTGTTTTTT	CASSPIEAGELFF
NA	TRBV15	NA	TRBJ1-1	TGTGCCACCAGCAGAGATAGGCAGGGTGAAGCTTTCTTT	CATSRDRQGEAFF
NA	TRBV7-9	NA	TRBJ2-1	TGTGCCAGCAGCGCGAGGAGGGGGCGAAACAATGAGCAGTTCTTC	CASSARRGRNNEQFF
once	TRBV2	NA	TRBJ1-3	TGTGCCAGCAGCCAGGGCTCCTCTGGAAACACCATATATTTT	CASSQGSSGNTIYF
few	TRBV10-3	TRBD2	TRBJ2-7	TGTGCCATCAGTGCAACTAGCGGGAGTACTCACGAGCAGTACTTC	CAISATSGSTHEQYF
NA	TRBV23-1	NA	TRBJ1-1	TGCGCCAGCAGTCCTTCAGGACAGTCCGGGGCTTTCTTT	CASSPSGQSGAFF
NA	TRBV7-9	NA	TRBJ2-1	TGTGCCAGCAGCTTAGCGCTGCAGGACAATGAGCAGTTCTTC	CASSLALQDNEQFF
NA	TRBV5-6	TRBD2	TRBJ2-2	TGTGCCAGCAGCTTGGGACTAGCGGGCCAACGGGGGGCCGGGGAGCTGTTTTTT	CASSLGLAGQRGAGELFF
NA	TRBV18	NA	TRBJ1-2	TGTGCCAGCTCACCATGGGGGGTGTCTGACTATGGCTACACCTTC	CASSPWGVSDYGYTF
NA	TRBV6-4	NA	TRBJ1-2	TGTGCCACCTCACAGGGATCGAACTATGGCTACACCTTC	CATSQGSNYGYTF
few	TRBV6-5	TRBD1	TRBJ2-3	TGTGCCAGCAGGCGCACAGGGGTACCCACAGATACGCAGTATTTT	CASRRTGVPTDTQYF
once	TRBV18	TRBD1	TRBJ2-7	TGTGCCAGCTCACCAGGCGGACAGGTCCCATCGGGGGAGCAGTACTTC	CASSPGGQVPSGEQYF
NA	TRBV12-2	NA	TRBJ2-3	TGTGCAAGTCGCTCCATCGTGACCGTTAGCGGGAGTTCGAGCACAGATACGCAGTATTTT	CASRSIVTVSGSSSTDTQYF
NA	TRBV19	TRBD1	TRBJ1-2	TGTGCCAGCGGGACAGGTTCCCGGGGCTATGGCTACACCTTC	CASGTGSRGYGYTF
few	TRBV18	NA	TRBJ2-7	TGTGCCAGCTCATCCCTTGGGCACGAGCAGTACTTC	CASSSLGHEQYF
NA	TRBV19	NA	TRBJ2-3	TGTGCCAGTAACGGCGGGGGCACAGATACGCAGTATTTT	CASNGGGTDTQYF
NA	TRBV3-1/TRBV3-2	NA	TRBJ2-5	TGTGCCAGCAGCCGAACGGAAGAGACCCAGTACTTC	CASSRTEETQYF
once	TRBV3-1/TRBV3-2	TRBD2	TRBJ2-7	TGTGCCAGCACCGTAGGGGGACTAGCGGCCTACGAGCAGTACTTC	CASTVGGLAAYEQYF
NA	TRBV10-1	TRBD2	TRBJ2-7	TGCGCCAGCAGTGGACTAGCGGGGTCCGAGCAGTACTTC	CASSGLAGSEQYF
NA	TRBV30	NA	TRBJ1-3	TGTGCCTGGACCGCGGGGTCTGGAAACACCATATATTTT	CAWTAGSGNTIYF
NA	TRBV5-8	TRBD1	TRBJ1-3	TGTGCCAGCAGCCGGACAGGGGTTGGAAACACCATATATTTT	CASSRTGVGNTIYF
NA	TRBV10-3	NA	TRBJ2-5	TGTGCCATCAGTGACGCGGAAGAGACCCAGTACTTC	CAISDAEETQYF
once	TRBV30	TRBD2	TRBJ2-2	TGTGCCTGGAGTTTGGGGCTAGCGGGGGGGCCGGGCACCGGGGAGCTGTTTTTT	CAWSLGLAGGPGTGELFF
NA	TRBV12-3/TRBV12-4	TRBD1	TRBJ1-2	TGTGCCAGCAGTTCGGCAGGGGGCGGCTACACCTTC	CASSSAGGGYTF